The sequence of this T cell receptor beta chain was determined in a study of blood T cell repertoires in COVID-19. Study-level background: The study drew acute and convalescent COVID-19 samples from the United States, Italy and Spain. The cDNA or gDNA used as material had been derived from T cells, B-cell-depleted T cells, or PBMCs.

Germline lookup yields CDR1 MGHRA and CDR2 YSYEKL. Trimming cost V 1 base and J 6 bases, with 16 bases left between them. This CDR3 is 15 amino acids long. This table comes from immunoSEQ multiplex PCR, and its TCRdb copy is limited to in-frame clones, with some not included. The table has 52,000 or so clones, about nine tenths seen once. This clone was seen a few times. V and J are TRBV4-1 and TRBJ2-7, with D tentatively TRBD2 (6 bases). The receptor was derived from a man older than 75 with acute or convalescent COVID-19. Specimen: peripheral blood. CDR3 in DNA: TGCGCCAGCAGCCAAGGGTCCAGGAGGGAGCCCGAGCAGTACTTC. Translating gives CASSQGSRREPEQYF.